The T cell receptor (beta chain) described here comes from a study of OX40 agonist ivuxolimab in advanced cancers. The CDR3 contains 14 residues. The germline CDR1 and CDR2 sequences are SQVTM and ANQGSEA. The trim removed 3 bases at V and 7 bases at J, leaving 8 bases unmatched. This clone has more than one count but fewer than ten. Measured with immunoSEQ multiplex PCR; TCRdb has only the in-frame clones, and not every one. The sample lists about 48,000 clones, approximately 78% occurring once. V is TRBV29-1 and J is TRBJ2-2, with TRBD2 matching over 7 bases. This sample comprised CD4+ or CD8+ T cells sorted from blood, obtained in a trial of the OX40 agonist ivuxolimab. The clonotype originates from an adult with an advanced solid tumor such as melanoma, head and neck, liver or kidney cancer. The CDR3 is CSVEGRGMDGELFF. Here the CDR3 DNA reads TGCAGCGTTGAGGGGAGGGGCATGGACGGGGAGCTGTTTTTT.